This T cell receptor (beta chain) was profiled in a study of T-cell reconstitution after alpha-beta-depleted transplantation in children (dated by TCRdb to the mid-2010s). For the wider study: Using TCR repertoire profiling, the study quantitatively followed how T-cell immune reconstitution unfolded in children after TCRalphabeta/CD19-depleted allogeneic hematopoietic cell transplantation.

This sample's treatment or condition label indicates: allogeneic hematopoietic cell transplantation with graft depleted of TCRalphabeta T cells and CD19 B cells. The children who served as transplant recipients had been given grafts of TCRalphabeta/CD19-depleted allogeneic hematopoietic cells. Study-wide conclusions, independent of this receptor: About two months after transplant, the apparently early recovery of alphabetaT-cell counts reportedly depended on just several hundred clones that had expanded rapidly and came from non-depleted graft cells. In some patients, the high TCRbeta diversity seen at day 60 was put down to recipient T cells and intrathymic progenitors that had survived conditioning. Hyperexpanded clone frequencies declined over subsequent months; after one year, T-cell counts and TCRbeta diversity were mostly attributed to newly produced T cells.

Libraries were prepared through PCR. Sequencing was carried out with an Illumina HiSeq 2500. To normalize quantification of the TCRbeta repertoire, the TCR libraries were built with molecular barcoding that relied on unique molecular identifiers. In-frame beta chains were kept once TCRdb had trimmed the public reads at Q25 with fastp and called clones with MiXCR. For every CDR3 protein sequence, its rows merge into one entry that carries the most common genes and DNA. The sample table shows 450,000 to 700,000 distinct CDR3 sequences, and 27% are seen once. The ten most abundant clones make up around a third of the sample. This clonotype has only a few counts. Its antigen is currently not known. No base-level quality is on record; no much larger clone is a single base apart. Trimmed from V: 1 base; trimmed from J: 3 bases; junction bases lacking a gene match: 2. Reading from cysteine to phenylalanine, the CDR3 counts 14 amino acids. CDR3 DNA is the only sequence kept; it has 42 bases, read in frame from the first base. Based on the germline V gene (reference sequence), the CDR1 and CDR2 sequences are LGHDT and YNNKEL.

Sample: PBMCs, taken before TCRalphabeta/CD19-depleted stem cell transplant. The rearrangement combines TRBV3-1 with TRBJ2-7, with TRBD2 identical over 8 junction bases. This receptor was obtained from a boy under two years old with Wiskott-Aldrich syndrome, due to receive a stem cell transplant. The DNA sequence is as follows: TGTGCCAGCAGCCAAGCGGGAGGGAGCTACGAGCAGTACTTC. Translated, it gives CASSQAGGSYEQYF.